These T cell receptor beta chains were read from a single sample in a study of beta chain features in type 1 diabetes. Using immunoSEQ multiplex PCR, the repertoire was profiled, and TCRdb retains in-frame clones only, with some absent. The sample yields a few hundred thousand clones, roughly 25% seen once. The specimen sequenced was naive CD4+ T cells from blood. Every receptor here comes from a woman under 40 with type 1 diabetes. Each CDR3 is given with its conserved first and last residue. The D gene is left open where the match is weak. Rows may omit the clone size; those that give it use once, few, many or a size class.

clone_size j_call d_call v_call cdr3_nt cdr3_aa
- TRBJ1-5 - TRBV5-1 TGCGCCAGCAGCTTGACGGGGGTAGCAAATCAGCCCCAGCATTTT CASSLTGVANQPQHF
- TRBJ1-4 - TRBV5-4 TGTGCCAGCAGCAACAACGCCGGCGGCCGGGAGAAACTGTTTTTT CASSNNAGGREKLFF
few TRBJ2-7 TRBD2 TRBV4-1 TGCGCCAGCAGCTTAACTAGCGATAGCTCCTACGAGCAGTACTTC CASSLTSDSSYEQYF
few TRBJ2-7 - TRBV23-1 TGCGCCAGCAGTCAATATCCGGGGTCCCACGAGCAGTACTTC CASSQYPGSHEQYF
- TRBJ2-5 TRBD2 TRBV7-2 TGTGCCAGCAGCCTGGGACTAGCGGGAGTCCAAGAGACCCAGTACTTC CASSLGLAGVQETQYF
- TRBJ2-7 TRBD1 TRBV27 TGTGCCAGCAGTCCCCGGGACAGGATAAGTGGGCAGTACTTC CASSPRDRISGQYF
- TRBJ1-2 TRBD1 TRBV28 TGTGCCAGCAGCCTAGACAGGGGGAACGATGGCTACACCTTC CASSLDRGNDGYTF
few TRBJ1-1 - TRBV15 TGTGCCACCAGCAGAGACGCAGGGGATTACACTGAAGCTTTCTTT CATSRDAGDYTEAFF
- TRBJ1-2 - TRBV7-9 TGTGCCAGCAGCTTGGGGGGAGGCGGACTATATGGCTACACCTTC CASSLGGGGLYGYTF
- TRBJ2-7 - TRBV4-2 TGTGCCAGCAGCCAAGGCTTGCGGGTCCCTCCGGGCGAGCAGTACTTC CASSQGLRVPPGEQYF
few TRBJ2-2 TRBD2 TRBV5-1 TGCGCCAGCAGCTTGACACTAGCGGGAGGTGGTAACACCGGGGAGCTGTTTTTT CASSLTLAGGGNTGELFF
- TRBJ1-4 - TRBV30 TGTGCCTGGAGCAAGGGGAGCGGGGTATGGGAAAAACTGTTTTTT CAWSKGSGVWEKLFF
- TRBJ2-5 TRBD2 TRBV6-5 TGTGCCAGCAGGAGCGGGAGGGCCGTGACCCAGTACTTC CASRSGRAVTQYF
- TRBJ2-7 - TRBV9 TGTGCCAGCAGCGTAGCTGGACACCTAACCTACGAGCAGTACTTC CASSVAGHLTYEQYF
once TRBJ2-3 - TRBV7-2 TGTGCCAGCAGCTTACGGAGACTCAGCACAGATACGCAGTATTTT CASSLRRLSTDTQYF
- TRBJ2-1 - TRBV2 TGTGCCAGCAGTGAAGATATTAGCTCGGCTGAGCAGTTCTTC CASSEDISSAEQFF
- TRBJ2-7 - TRBV4-1 TGCGCCAGCAGCCAAGGGACAGTTATCCCCTACGAGCAGTACTTC CASSQGTVIPYEQYF
- TRBJ2-5 - TRBV29-1 TGCAGCGTTGGGGACACCTTGAGGGAGCAGTACTTC CSVGDTLREQYF
few TRBJ2-1 TRBD2 TRBV19 TGTGCCAGTAGTAGGGGACTAGCGGGAGGGCTAGGGGACTACAATGAGCAGTTCTTC CASSRGLAGGLGDYNEQFF
- TRBJ2-1 TRBD2 TRBV25-1 TGTGCCAGCAGTCGACTAGCGGGTTCACCCAATGAGCAGTTCTTC CASSRLAGSPNEQFF
- TRBJ2-1 TRBD2 TRBV14 TGTGCCAGCAGCCAAGTCCCGGGCCTAGCGGGAATCTCAAATGAGCAGTTCTTC CASSQVPGLAGISNEQFF
- TRBJ1-2 - TRBV28 TGTGCCAGCAGTTTGAGGGTCTATGGCTACACCTTC CASSLRVYGYTF
few TRBJ2-1 - TRBV30 TGTGCCTGGAAGATCTTGACAGTCTACAATGAGCAGTTCTTC CAWKILTVYNEQFF
- TRBJ2-2 - TRBV25-1 TGTGCCAGCAGTGATCCATCACAGGGCGGCCGAATGGAGCTGTTTTTT CASSDPSQGGRMELFF
few TRBJ2-7 - TRBV4-1 TGCGCCAGCAGCCAAGAAGACAGGTTTTCCTACGAGCAGTACTTC CASSQEDRFSYEQYF
few TRBJ1-2 - TRBV30 TGTGCCTGGAGTGTAACCGGGTATGGCTACACCTTC CAWSVTGYGYTF
- TRBJ1-4 - TRBV5-1 TGCGCCAGCAGCCTGACTGCAACTAATGAAAAACTGTTTTTT CASSLTATNEKLFF
few TRBJ2-1 TRBD2 TRBV29-1 TGCAGCGTGAGGACTAGCGGAAACAATGAGCAGTTCTTC CSVRTSGNNEQFF
few TRBJ2-6 TRBD1 TRBV5-6 TGTGCCAGCAGCGGACAGGGGGCTTCTGGGGCCAACGTCCTGACTTTC CASSGQGASGANVLTF
- TRBJ1-1 TRBD1 TRBV28 TGTGCCAGCAGTACCGGACAGGCTGAAGCTTTCTTT CASSTGQAEAFF
- TRBJ2-6 TRBD1 TRBV7-3 TGTGCCAGCGGACAGGGTTCTGGGGCCAACGTCCTGACTTTC CASGQGSGANVLTF
- TRBJ2-5 TRBD1 TRBV28 TGTGCCAGCAGTTCCCCCGGGACAGGGGGGAAAGAGACCCAGTACTTC CASSSPGTGGKETQYF
few TRBJ1-1 - TRBV7-9 TGTGCCAGCAGCTTACGGGGTAACACTGAAGCTTTCTTT CASSLRGNTEAFF
few TRBJ2-5 TRBD2 TRBV19 TGTGCCAGTAGTTCATACCGACTAGCGGGGGAAGAGACCCAGTACTTC CASSSYRLAGEETQYF
- TRBJ1-2 - TRBV7-9 TGTGCCAGCAGCTTGGGGGGGTATGGCTACACCTTC CASSLGGYGYTF
few TRBJ2-1 - TRBV29-1 TGCAGCGTTGCCAGGACAGACAATGAGCAGTTCTTC CSVARTDNEQFF
- TRBJ2-7 - TRBV5-4 TGTGCCAGCAGCTTTCCTAGCGACTCCTACGAGCAGTACTTC CASSFPSDSYEQYF
- TRBJ1-1 - TRBV7-9 TGTGCCAGCAGCCTAACGGGGGGGGCGAACACTGAAGCTTTCTTT CASSLTGGANTEAFF
- TRBJ2-7 - TRBV15 TGTGCCACCGGGACATCTTGGGGCGAGCAGTACTTC CATGTSWGEQYF
few TRBJ2-2 TRBD1 TRBV2 TGTGCCACCACGGGGACAGCTAACACCGGGGAGCTGTTTTTT CATTGTANTGELFF
few TRBJ1-5 - TRBV23-1 TGCGCCAGCAGTCAATCGCACAGGGCGGCAAGTCAGCCCCAGCATTTT CASSQSHRAASQPQHF
few TRBJ2-3 TRBD2 TRBV11-2 TGTGCCAGCAGCTTAGCCGGGACTAGCGGAGGCACAGATACGCAGTATTTT CASSLAGTSGGTDTQYF
few TRBJ2-1 TRBD2 TRBV30 TGTGCCTGGAGTGTAGGGCTAGCGGGACATGAGCAGTTCTTC CAWSVGLAGHEQFF
few TRBJ2-7 - TRBV6-6 TGTGCCAGCAGTTACGGCCGGGGAGTCTACGAGCAGTACTTC CASSYGRGVYEQYF
few TRBJ1-2 - TRBV29-1 TGCAGCGTTCTCGCGGCAGAGAGCTATGGCTACACCTTC CSVLAAESYGYTF
- TRBJ2-1 - TRBV29-1 TGCAGCGTTGAAGAGGTGGTCACGGGGAATGAGCAGTTCTTC CSVEEVVTGNEQFF
- TRBJ2-7 TRBD2 TRBV30 TGTGCCTGGAGTGAGCCGGGACTAGCTTTACACGAGCAGTACTTC CAWSEPGLALHEQYF
few TRBJ2-7 - TRBV30 TGTGCCTGGAGTTTCCAGGGGTACGAGCAGTACTTC CAWSFQGYEQYF
few TRBJ2-7 TRBD2 TRBV7-2 TGTGCCAGCAGCTTGCAGACTAGCGACGAGCAGTACTTC CASSLQTSDEQYF
- TRBJ1-1 - TRBV7-9 TGTGCCAGCACGCAGGGCCTGAACACTGAAGCTTTCTTT CASTQGLNTEAFF
few TRBJ2-7 - TRBV7-9 TGTGCCAGCAGCTTTACCGGGGATTCCTACGAGCAGTACTTC CASSFTGDSYEQYF